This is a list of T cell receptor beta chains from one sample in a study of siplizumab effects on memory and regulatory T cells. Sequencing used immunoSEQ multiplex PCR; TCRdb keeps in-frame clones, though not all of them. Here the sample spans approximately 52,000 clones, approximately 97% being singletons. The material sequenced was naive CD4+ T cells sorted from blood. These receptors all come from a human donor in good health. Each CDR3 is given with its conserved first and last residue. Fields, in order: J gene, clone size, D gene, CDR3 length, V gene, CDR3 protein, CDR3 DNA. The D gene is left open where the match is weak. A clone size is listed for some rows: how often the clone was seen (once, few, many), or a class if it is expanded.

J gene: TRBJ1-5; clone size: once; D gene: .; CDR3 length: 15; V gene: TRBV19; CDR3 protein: CASKLGQQSNQPQHF; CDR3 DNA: TGTGCCAGTAAACTTGGACAGCAAAGCAATCAGCCCCAGCATTTT
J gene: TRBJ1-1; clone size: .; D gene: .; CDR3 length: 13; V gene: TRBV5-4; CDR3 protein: CASSIPGVGEAFF; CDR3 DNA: TGTGCCAGCAGCATACCAGGGGTGGGTGAAGCTTTCTTT
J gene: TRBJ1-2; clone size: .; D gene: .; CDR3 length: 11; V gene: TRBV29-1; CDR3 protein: CSVDRDYGYTF; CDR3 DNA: TGCAGCGTTGACAGGGACTATGGCTACACCTTC
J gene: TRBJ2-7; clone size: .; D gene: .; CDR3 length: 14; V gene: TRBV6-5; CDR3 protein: CASSQGDVVYEQYF; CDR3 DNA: TGTGCCAGCAGTCAGGGAGACGTGGTCTACGAGCAGTACTTC
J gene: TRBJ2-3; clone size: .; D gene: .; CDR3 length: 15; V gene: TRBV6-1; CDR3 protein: CASSDFGHSTDTQYF; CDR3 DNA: TGTGCCAGCAGTGATTTTGGACATAGCACAGATACGCAGTATTTT
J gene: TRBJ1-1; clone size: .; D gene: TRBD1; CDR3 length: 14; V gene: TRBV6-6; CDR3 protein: CASRRDRGGTEAFF; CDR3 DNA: TGTGCCAGCAGGCGGGACAGGGGAGGAACTGAAGCTTTCTTT
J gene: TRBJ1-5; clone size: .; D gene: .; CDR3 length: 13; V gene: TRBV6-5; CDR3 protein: CASTRDSNQPQHF; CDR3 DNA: TGTGCCAGCACCAGGGACTCAAATCAGCCCCAGCATTTT
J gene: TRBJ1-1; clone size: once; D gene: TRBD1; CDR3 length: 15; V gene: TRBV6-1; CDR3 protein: CASSRRDSLNTEAFF; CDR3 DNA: TGTGCCAGCAGCCGCCGGGACAGCTTGAACACTGAAGCTTTCTTT
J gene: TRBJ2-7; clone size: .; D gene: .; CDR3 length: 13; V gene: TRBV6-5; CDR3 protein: CASSYGPTAEQYF; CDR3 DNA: TGTGCCAGCAGTTACGGACCCACGGCCGAGCAGTACTTC
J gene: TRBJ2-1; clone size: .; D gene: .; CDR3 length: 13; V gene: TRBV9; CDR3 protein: CASSVWGFNEQFF; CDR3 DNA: TGTGCCAGCAGCGTATGGGGGTTCAATGAGCAGTTCTTC
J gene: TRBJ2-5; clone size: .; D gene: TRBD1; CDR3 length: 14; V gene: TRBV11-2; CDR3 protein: CASSRTGEVETQYF; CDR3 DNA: TGTGCCAGCAGCCGGACAGGGGAGGTAGAGACCCAGTACTTC
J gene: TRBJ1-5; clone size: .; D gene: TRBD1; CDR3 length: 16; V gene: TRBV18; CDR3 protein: CASSVSTGVSNQPQHF; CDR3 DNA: TGTGCCAGCTCAGTCAGTACAGGGGTAAGCAATCAGCCCCAGCATTTT
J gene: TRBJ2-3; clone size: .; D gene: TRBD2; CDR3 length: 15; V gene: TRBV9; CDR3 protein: CASSDGTSGSDTQYF; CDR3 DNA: TGTGCCAGCAGCGACGGGACTAGCGGGAGTGATACGCAGTATTTT
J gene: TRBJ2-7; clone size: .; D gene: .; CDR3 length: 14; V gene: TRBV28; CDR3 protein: CASSKTGLSYEQYF; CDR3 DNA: TGTGCCAGCAGTAAGACGGGACTCTCCTACGAGCAGTACTTC
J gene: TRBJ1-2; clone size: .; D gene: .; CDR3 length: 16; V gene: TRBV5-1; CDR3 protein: CASSLVLGHPTNGYTF; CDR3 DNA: TGCGCCAGCAGCTTGGTTTTAGGACACCCTACAAATGGCTACACCTTC
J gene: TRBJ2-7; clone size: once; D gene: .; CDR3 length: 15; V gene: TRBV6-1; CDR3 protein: CASSRRIGGSYEQYF; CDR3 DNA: TGTGCCAGCAGTCGGAGAATCGGGGGCTCCTACGAGCAGTACTTC
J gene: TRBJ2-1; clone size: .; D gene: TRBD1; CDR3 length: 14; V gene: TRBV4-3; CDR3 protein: CASSHTDRGNEQFF; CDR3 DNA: TGCGCCAGCAGCCATACTGACAGGGGGAATGAGCAGTTCTTC
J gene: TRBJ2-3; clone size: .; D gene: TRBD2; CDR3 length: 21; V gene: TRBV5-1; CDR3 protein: CASSNPGGLAGGPGGTDTQYF; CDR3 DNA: TGCGCCAGCAGCAACCCCGGGGGCCTAGCGGGAGGGCCGGGTGGCACAGATACGCAGTATTTT
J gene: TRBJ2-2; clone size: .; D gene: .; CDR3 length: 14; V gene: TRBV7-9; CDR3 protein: CARQGTANTGELFF; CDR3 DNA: TGTGCCAGACAAGGGACCGCGAACACCGGGGAGCTGTTTTTT
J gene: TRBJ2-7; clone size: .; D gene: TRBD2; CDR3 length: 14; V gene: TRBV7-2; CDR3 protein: CASSVASGTYEQYF; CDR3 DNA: TGTGCCAGCAGCGTCGCTAGCGGGACCTACGAGCAGTACTTC
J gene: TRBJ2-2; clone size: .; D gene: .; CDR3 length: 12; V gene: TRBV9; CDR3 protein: CASSVVPGELFF; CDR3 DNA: TGTGCCAGCAGCGTAGTTCCCGGGGAGCTGTTTTTT
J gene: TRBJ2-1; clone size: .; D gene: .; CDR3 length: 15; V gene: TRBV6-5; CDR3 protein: CASSYFSLPYNEQFF; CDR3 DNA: TGTGCCAGCAGTTATTTCTCGCTGCCCTACAATGAGCAGTTCTTC
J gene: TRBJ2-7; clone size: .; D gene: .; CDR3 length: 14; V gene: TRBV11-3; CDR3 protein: CASNLFAGGGEQYF; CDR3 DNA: TGTGCCAGCAACCTTTTTGCAGGGGGAGGCGAGCAGTACTTC
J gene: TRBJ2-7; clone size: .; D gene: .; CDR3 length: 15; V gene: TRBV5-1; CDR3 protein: CASSRDTGFLYEQYF; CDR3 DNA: TGCGCCAGCAGTCGGGATACGGGATTTCTCTACGAGCAGTACTTC
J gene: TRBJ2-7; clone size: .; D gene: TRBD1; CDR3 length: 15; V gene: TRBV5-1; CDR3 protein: CASSGGQGVSYEQYF; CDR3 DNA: TGCGCCAGCAGCGGGGGACAGGGAGTTTCTTACGAGCAGTACTTC
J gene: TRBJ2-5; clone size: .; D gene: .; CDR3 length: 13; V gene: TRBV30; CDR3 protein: CAWSVDSGETQYF; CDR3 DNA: TGTGCCTGGAGTGTGGATAGTGGGGAGACCCAGTACTTC
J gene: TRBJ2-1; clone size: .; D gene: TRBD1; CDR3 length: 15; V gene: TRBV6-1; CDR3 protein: CASSEGAPSYNEQFF; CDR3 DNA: TGTGCCAGCAGCGAGGGGGCGCCTTCCTACAATGAGCAGTTCTTC
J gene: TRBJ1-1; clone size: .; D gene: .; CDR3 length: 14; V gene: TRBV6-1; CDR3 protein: CASSEQNRGTEAFF; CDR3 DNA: TGTGCCAGCAGTGAACAGAACCGGGGCACTGAAGCTTTCTTT
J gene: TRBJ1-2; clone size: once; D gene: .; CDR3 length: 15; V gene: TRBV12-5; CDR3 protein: CASGSDGTDLIGYTF; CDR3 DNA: TGTGCTAGTGGTTCCGACGGGACCGATCTTATTGGCTACACCTTC
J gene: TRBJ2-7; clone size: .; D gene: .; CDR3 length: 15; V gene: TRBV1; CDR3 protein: CTSSQARDQIYEQYF; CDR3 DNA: TGCACCAGCAGCCAAGCAAGGGACCAGATCTACGAGCAGTACTTC
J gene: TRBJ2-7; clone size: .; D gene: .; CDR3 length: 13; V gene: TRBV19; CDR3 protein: CASSTTRIYEQYF; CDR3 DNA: TGTGCCAGTAGTACCACTAGGATCTACGAGCAGTACTTC
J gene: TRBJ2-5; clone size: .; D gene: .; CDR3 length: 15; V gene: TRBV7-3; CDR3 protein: CASSLSPAPGETQYF; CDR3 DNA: TGTGCCAGCAGCTTAAGTCCGGCGCCCGGGGAGACCCAGTACTTC
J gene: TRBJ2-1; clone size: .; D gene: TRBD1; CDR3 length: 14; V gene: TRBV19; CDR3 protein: CASLQGGPYNEQFF; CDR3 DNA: TGTGCCAGCCTGCAAGGGGGCCCCTACAATGAGCAGTTCTTC
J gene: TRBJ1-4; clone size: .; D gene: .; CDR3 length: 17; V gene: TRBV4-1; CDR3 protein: CASSQDSGGGQGEKLFF; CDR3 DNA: TGCGCCAGCAGCCAAGACTCGGGGGGAGGTCAGGGTGAAAAACTGTTTTTT
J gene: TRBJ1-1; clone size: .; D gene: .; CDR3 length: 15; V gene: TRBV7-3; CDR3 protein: CASSLRPGLLAEAFF; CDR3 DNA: TGTGCCAGCAGCTTAAGGCCGGGACTCCTGGCTGAAGCTTTCTTT
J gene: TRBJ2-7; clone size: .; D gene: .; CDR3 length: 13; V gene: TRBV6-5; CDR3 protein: CASSYSTSYEQYF; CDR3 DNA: TGTGCCAGCAGTTATTCAACCTCCTACGAGCAGTACTTC
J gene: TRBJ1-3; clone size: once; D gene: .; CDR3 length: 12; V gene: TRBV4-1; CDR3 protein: CASSQLGNTIYF; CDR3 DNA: TGCGCCAGCAGCCAACTTGGAAACACCATATATTTT
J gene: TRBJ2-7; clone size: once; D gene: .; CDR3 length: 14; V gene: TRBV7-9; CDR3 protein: CASSSPGKTYEQYF; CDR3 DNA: TGTGCCAGCAGCTCTCCGGGGAAAACCTACGAGCAGTACTTC
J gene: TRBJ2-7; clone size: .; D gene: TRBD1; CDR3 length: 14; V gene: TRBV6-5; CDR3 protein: CASSPDRKFYEQYF; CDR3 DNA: TGTGCCAGCAGCCCGGACAGGAAATTCTACGAGCAGTACTTC
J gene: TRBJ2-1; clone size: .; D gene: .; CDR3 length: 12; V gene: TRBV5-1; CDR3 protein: CASSLGVSEQFF; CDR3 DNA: TGCGCCAGCAGCTTGGGTGTGTCTGAGCAGTTCTTC
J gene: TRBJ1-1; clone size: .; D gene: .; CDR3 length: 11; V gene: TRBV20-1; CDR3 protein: CSAIRDTEAFF; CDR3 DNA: TGCAGTGCTATCCGGGACACTGAAGCTTTCTTT
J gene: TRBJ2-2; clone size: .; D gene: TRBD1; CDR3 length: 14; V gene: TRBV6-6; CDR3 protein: CASRTGTNTGELFF; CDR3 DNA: TGTGCCAGCAGGACAGGGACGAACACCGGGGAGCTGTTTTTT
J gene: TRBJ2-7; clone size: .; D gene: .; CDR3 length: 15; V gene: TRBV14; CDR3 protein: CASSQGTRVIYEQYF; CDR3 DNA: TGTGCCAGCAGCCAGGGTACCCGAGTTATCTACGAGCAGTACTTC
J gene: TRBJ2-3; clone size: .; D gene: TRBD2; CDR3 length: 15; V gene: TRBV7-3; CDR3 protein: CASSLSGSRTDTQYF; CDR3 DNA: TGTGCCAGCAGCCTTAGCGGGAGTAGGACAGATACGCAGTATTTT
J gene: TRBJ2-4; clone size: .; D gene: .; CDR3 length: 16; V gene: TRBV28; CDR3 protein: CASSLGTEIAKNIQYF; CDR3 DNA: TGTGCCAGCAGTTTAGGGACCGAGATAGCCAAAAACATTCAGTACTTC
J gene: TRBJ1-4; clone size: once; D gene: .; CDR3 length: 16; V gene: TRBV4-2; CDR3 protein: CASSQAGARTNEKLFF; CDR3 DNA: TGTGCCAGCAGCCAAGCGGGAGCGCGGACTAATGAAAAACTGTTTTTT
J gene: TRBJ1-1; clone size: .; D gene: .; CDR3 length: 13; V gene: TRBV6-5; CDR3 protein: CASSREWYTEAFF; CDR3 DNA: TGTGCCAGCAGTAGGGAGTGGTATACTGAAGCTTTCTTT
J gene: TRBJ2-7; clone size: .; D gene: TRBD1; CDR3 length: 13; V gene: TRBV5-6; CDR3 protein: CASSGGQGYEQYF; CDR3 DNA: TGTGCCAGCAGCGGGGGACAGGGGTACGAGCAGTACTTC
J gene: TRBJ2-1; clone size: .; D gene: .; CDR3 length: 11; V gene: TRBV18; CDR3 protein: CASSPDTEQFF; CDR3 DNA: TGTGCCAGCTCACCCGACACTGAGCAGTTCTTC
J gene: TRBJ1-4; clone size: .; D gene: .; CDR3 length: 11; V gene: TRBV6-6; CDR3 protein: CASRGNEKLFF; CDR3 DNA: TGTGCCAGCCGCGGTAATGAAAAACTGTTTTTT
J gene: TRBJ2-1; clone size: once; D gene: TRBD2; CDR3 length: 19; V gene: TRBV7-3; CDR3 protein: CASSSSGTSGSRYYNEQFF; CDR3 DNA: TGTGCCAGCAGCTCCTCCGGGACTAGCGGGAGCAGATACTACAATGAGCAGTTCTTC
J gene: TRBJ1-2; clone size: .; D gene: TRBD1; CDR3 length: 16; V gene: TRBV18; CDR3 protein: CASSLGQGAQGYGYTF; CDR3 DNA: TGTGCCAGCTCCCTTGGACAGGGGGCGCAGGGCTATGGCTACACCTTC
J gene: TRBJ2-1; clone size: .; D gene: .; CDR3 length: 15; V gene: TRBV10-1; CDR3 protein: CASSESIVSYNEQFF; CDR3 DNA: TGCGCCAGCAGTGAGTCGATAGTTTCATACAATGAGCAGTTCTTC
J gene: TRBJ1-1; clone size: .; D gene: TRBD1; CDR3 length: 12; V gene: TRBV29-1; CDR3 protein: CSVEGTGQRAFF; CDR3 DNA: TGCAGCGTTGAGGGGACAGGGCAAAGGGCTTTCTTT
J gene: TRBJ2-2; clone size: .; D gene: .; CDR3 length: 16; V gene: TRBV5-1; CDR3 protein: CASKPRGDLVAGELFF; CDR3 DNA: TGCGCCAGCAAACCCCGTGGGGATTTGGTCGCCGGGGAGCTGTTTTTT
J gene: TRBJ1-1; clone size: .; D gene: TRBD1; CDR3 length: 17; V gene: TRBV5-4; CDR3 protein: CASSLNRGRKIYAEAFF; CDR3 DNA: TGTGCCAGCAGCTTAAACAGGGGGCGCAAGATCTATGCTGAAGCTTTCTTT
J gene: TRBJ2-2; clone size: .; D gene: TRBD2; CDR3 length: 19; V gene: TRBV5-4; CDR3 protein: CASSSRGTSGIKNTGELFF; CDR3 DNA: TGTGCCAGCAGCTCCAGGGGGACTAGCGGGATAAAAAACACCGGGGAGCTGTTTTTT
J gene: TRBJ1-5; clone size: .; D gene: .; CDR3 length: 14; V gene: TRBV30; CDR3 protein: CAWSVDPRNQPQHF; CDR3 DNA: TGTGCCTGGAGTGTAGATCCGCGAAATCAGCCCCAGCATTTT
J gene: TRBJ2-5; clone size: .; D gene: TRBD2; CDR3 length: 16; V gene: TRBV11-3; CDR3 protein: CASSSGTSGSSETQYF; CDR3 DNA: TGTGCCAGCAGCTCCGGGACTAGCGGGAGTAGTGAGACCCAGTACTTC